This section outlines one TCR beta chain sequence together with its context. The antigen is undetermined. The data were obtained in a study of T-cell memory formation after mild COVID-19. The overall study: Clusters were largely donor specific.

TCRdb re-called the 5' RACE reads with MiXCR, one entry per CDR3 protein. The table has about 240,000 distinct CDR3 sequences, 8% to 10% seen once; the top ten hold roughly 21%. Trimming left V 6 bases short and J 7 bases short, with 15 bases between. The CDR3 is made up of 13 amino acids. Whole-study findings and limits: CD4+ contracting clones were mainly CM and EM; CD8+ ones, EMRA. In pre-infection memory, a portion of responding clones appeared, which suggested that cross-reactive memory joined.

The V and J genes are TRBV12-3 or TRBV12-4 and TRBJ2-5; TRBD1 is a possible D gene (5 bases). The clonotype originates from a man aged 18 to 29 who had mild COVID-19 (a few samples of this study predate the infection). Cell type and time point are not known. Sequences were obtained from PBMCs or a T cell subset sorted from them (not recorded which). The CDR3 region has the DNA TGTGCCAGCAGGGACACCTCGGCAGGGACCCAGTACTTC. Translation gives CASRDTSAGTQYF.